The entry that follows covers one T cell receptor beta chain sequence. The antigen it binds to is not known. Qualities for individual bases were not recorded, and no much larger clone is one base off. The library was produced with the immunoSEQ multiplex PCR assay. For the multiplex PCR, a mixture combining 60 forward primers for TCR Vbeta segments and 13 reverse primers for TCR Jbeta segments was used. A multiplex PCR assay on genomic DNA amplified the CDR3 region of rearranged TCR beta genes. On the Illumina HiSeq System, the amplified TCR beta libraries were sequenced as 87-base-pair reads. Under the source paper's analysis protocol: A later analysis counted approximately 76 million unique TCR beta chains across the 550 to 800 repertoires, and 9 million to 14 million of these chains were shared by at least two donors. Raw reads were error-corrected and collapsed into unique sequences by a nearest-neighbor algorithm in which closely related sequences were merged to remove PCR and sequencing errors. To assign V, D and J gene segments, CDR3 sequences were aligned to IMGT reference sequences. For a sequence to be retained, a match of at least six nucleotides to both a V gene segment and a J gene segment was required. Rearrangements were classified as productive when the CDR3 lacked stop codons and remained in frame with V and J, and all other rearrangements were classified as non-productive. Following IMGT convention, CDR3 was defined as the stretch from the second conserved V-encoded cysteine to the conserved J-encoded phenylalanine. The earlier analysis of approximately 590 of the donors excluded any sequence lacking an unambiguous match to a single V gene segment. An earlier analysis of about 600 of the donors called V segments functional above 56.7% productive rearrangements and segregating when the between-donor standard deviation exceeded 5%. A statistical classification framework was built to diagnose cytomegalovirus status from the catalog of TCR beta chain sequences. In a later analysis, TCR nucleotide sequences were compared against IMGT/GENE-DB human TR gene sequences so that V and J genes could be assigned. The TCRdist pipeline was used in a later analysis to assign CDR3 sequences and most-parsimonious VDJ recombination scenarios. In a later analysis, each TCR beta chain was defined by its CDR3 amino acid sequence together with its V-gene family, and reads without a unique V-gene family were excluded. As a way to deal with suspected cross-contamination and a sequencing artifact, a later analysis dropped approximately 590 nucleotide sequences that were highly shared and had low generation probability. A later analysis calculated a clonal expansion index for each public chain from normalized within-repertoire ranks of inferred template counts. In a later analysis, generation probabilities were computed with a VDJ recombination model fitted to out-of-frame rearrangements, and the resulting probabilities were checked against IGoR. In a later analysis, hypergeometric tests were used to score TCR-TCR, TCR-HLA and TCR-CMV co-occurrence, with a repertoire-size bias correction applied to TCR pairs. A later analysis estimated false discovery rates by permuting HLA or CMV assignments 20 times. In a later analysis, co-occurring TCRs were grouped with DBSCAN, and TCRdist sequence similarity was added when clustering was performed within HLA-allele-positive subsets. Repertoires with fewer than 30,000 or more than 120,000 public chains were left out of co-occurrence clustering, as were five repertoires with anomalous nucleotide sharing. TCRdb holds this immuneACCESS table with in-frame rearrangements only. Some clones are missing; in checked studies, unresolved V genes explain under half, and the rest has no known cause. V, J and clone size reflect that table, while D and trimming were determined from the DNA. The sample table contains under 150,000 clones; only one count was recorded for roughly 86% of them. The ten largest make up roughly 1.8% of the sample.

The CDR3 runs 13 residues from the cysteine to the phenylalanine. CDR3 DNA is the only sequence kept; it has 39 bases, read in frame from the first base. From V the trimming removes 6 bases and from J it removes 4 bases, while the gene matches leave 3 bases of the junction unaccounted for. From the germline V gene (reference sequence), CDR1 is LNHDA and CDR2 is SQIVND. The sample comes from a study of cytomegalovirus exposure and HLA in healthy donors (dated by TCRdb to between 2016 and 2019). With respect to the entire study: An earlier analysis of some 620 of the donors reported about 300 Gb of sequence data and some 110 million unique TCR beta sequences obtained from some 200 million T cells. In the later analysis, no new phenotypic data were used to find candidate immune exposures; instead, reliance was placed on TCR beta sequences and their occurrence across donors. Among about 370 genotyped donors of the cohort, an average of about 220,000 unique TCR beta nucleotide sequences was sequenced per donor, of which 15% to 20% were non-productive. Four to six DR-DQ haplotypes were handled as single units for association and clustering, since linkage in the cohort was strong. Roughly 300 gigabases of sequencing data and approximately 91 million unique TCR sequences made up an early release that covered about 640 HLA-typed donors. The study profiled the T cell repertoires of about 640 subjects by immunosequencing and related them to cytomegalovirus serostatus. The study aimed to test whether cataloging public T cell receptors could reveal signatures of past pathogen exposure. Alongside the repertoire data, information on donor age, sex, ethnicity and CMV serostatus was compiled. Class I and class II HLA loci were covered by the typing at four-digit resolution. A later genetic analysis used genome-wide SNP genotypes for about 65% of the roughly 670 donors, treating that subset as a discovery cohort. The number of donors typed differed by locus, with 629-630 for A, B, C, DRB1 and DQB1, roughly 520 for DQA1, approximately 570 for DPA1, and over 400 for DPB1. All discovery cohort repertoires had been generated on a single sequencing platform. A later analysis re-examined previously published TCR beta repertoires from just over 650 donors and added high-resolution HLA genotyping to investigate patterns of TCR occurrence. In addition to the first cohort of 666 subjects, a separate validation cohort of approximately 110 different subjects was used. To predict cytomegalovirus infection status, the study combined high-throughput TCR immunosequencing, statistical association of individual TCRs with disease status, and machine learning. The genetic ancestry cluster associated with self-reported Caucasian donors included over 65% of the roughly 400 genotyped donors. An earlier analysis of around 580 of the donors used high-throughput TCR beta sequencing to judge whether each TCR beta V gene segment behaved as functional or pseudogenic.

The cohort was made up of approximately 670 healthy bone marrow donors. Cohort members were all nominally healthy when sampled, although unrecorded immune exposures were likely present. The donor was CMV seronegative and was included in the group of 352 seronegative cohort members. A peripheral blood sample was provided by each donor, and peripheral blood mononuclear cells were used for TCR beta sequencing. The Qiagen DNeasy Blood Extraction Kit was used to extract genomic DNA from the blood cell samples. What the work shows at the level of the full study, not this receptor alone: A cluster of highly shared sequence variants was judged likely to represent a technical artifact of the sequencing pipeline. A further reported finding was that TCR beta sequences accurately predicted the HLA-A and HLA-B alleles for most subjects in the first cohort. A later genetic analysis reported fewer N-insertions in productive TCRs among donors in an Asian-associated ancestry cluster than the roughly 650-donor mean. The study gave a list of 150 to 200 TCR beta chains associated with cytomegalovirus. In vitro tests confirmed that three of the cytomegalovirus-associated TCR beta chains recognize cytomegalovirus antigens. Cytomegalovirus status was reported to be diagnosed by the classifier with high specificity and sensitivity in both the original and validation cohorts. Because some donors lacked HLA typing at each locus, the association tests relied only on the typed subset. Sequencing depth was assumed to be roughly uniform across donors in the presence/absence analyses, though that assumption may not hold. When HLA alleles, especially DR and DQ, strongly co-occurred, TCR associations were difficult to assign to individual alleles. In a later analysis, the rate of TCR association differed among HLA loci, with DRB1 alleles having the most associated TCRs and HLA-C alleles having the fewest. In a later genetic analysis, a missense DCLRE1C variant was associated with V-gene and J-gene trimming of TCR beta chains, and the association was replicated in an independent cohort. Most TCR sequences were seen in very few donors, while some public TCRs were found in many individuals. It was suggested by the authors that the approach could potentially be generalized to other disease states and immunological phenotypes. According to a later analysis, parvovirus B19, influenza, CMV and Epstein-Barr virus appeared linked to several top co-occurrence clusters. This cohort had only TCR beta chains sequenced, and the lack of alpha or paired-chain data limited which features could be detected. Because the 87-base-pair reads could not distinguish some IMGT-functional V segments, including TRBV6-2 and TRBV6-3, those segments were excluded. The earlier analysis of 587 of the donors excluded roughly 16 rarely observed V segments, including chromosome 9 orphons, because counts were too low. The only immune exposure information available for the cohort was CMV serostatus. In an earlier analysis of some 540 of the donors, most TCR beta V segments appeared in productive rearrangements about 87% or about 30% of the time, broadly matching IMGT annotations. According to a later analysis, most CMV-associated TCR beta chains appeared to be HLA-restricted, and the HLA associations seemed to be driven largely by CMV exposure. Correlated functional status among segregating V segments might be attributable to linkage disequilibrium, but an unknown experimental factor could not be ruled out. In a later analysis, HLA-associated TCR beta chains were found to be more clonally expanded and to have lower generation probabilities than equally common non-associated chains. Specific HLA alleles were associated with 15,000 to 20,000 TCR beta sequences at a false discovery rate of 0.05 in a later analysis.

The sequenced material came from PBMCs. The receptor's source is a man between 18 and 35 years old in good health and CMV-seronegative. Recombination joined TRBV19 with TRBJ2-1; TRBD1 agrees with 7 junctional bases. The CDR3 protein: CASRPGQYNEQFF. The base sequence is TGTGCCAGTAGGCCGGGACAGTACAATGAGCAGTTCTTC. The CDR3 plus the reference TRBV19 and TRBJ2-1 genes for the other parts give the full variable domain: DGGITQSPKYLFRKEGQNVTLSCEQNLNHDAMYWYRQDPGQGLRLIYYSQIVNDFQKGDIAEGYSVSREKKESFPLTVTSAQKNPTAFYLCASRPGQYNEQFFGPGTRLTVL.